This T cell receptor (beta chain) was profiled in a study of T cells in Graves' hyperthyroidism and ophthalmopathy. Study-level findings and limits: In the blood, most expanded thyroid clonotypes above 0.001 appeared as well.

TCR beta CDR3 region amplification was performed from RNA transcripts. HTBI primers were used for first-round RT-PCR of the TCR CDR3. Each CDR3 protein gets one entry after TCRdb re-called the multiplex PCR reads with MiXCR. The table includes 650,000 to 800,000 distinct CDR3 sequences, over 40% detected once. The CDR3 length is 15 residues. Trimming shortened V by 1 base and J by 8 bases, and 12 bases separated the two germline ends. On this clonotype itself: The antigen is undetermined.

Input material: peripheral blood or thyroid tissue (not recorded which). V gene TRBV12-3 or TRBV12-4 combines with J gene TRBJ1-6, with D uncertain. The source of this sequence is an adult man with Graves' disease, either hyperthyroidism or ophthalmopathy (not recorded which). In DNA, the CDR3 is TGTGCCAGCAGTTTAGGAGGATATCAGGATTCACCCCTCCACTTT. This gives the protein CASSLGGYQDSPLHF.